The 2 T cell receptor beta chains presented below share a single source sample, sequenced in a study of T cells in localized non-small cell lung cancer. Sequencing was performed with immunoSEQ multiplex PCR; in TCRdb, only in-frame clones are kept and a portion is missing. There are roughly 90,000 clones in the sample; under 95% occur only once, and about 4% lies in the top ten. The sample in question was PBMCs, obtained before any cancer treatment. The receptors were sampled from a woman aged 40-69 years with stage II squamous cell lung carcinoma.

The count of this clone is one. The genes are TRBV7-2 and TRBJ2-4; unclear D gene. Trimming removed 1 base from V and 4 bases from J, with 5 bases in between. Germline V CDR1 and CDR2: SGHTA, FQGNSA. The CDR3 runs to 13 residues. The CDR3 loop reads CASSLDFKNIQYF. DNA of the CDR3: TGTGCCAGCAGCTTAGACTTTAAAAACATTCAGTACTTC.

The J gene is TRBJ1-5, the V gene TRBV28; TRBD1 matches at 7 bases. The CDR3 loop spans 12 amino acids. After removal of 8 bases from V and 6 bases from J, the junction contained 4 bases not matched to a gene. Germline loops: CDR1 MDHEN, CDR2 SYDVKM. The CDR3 DNA reads TGTGCCAGCCAGACAGGGACTCAGCCCCAGCATTTT. It specifies CASQTGTQPQHF.